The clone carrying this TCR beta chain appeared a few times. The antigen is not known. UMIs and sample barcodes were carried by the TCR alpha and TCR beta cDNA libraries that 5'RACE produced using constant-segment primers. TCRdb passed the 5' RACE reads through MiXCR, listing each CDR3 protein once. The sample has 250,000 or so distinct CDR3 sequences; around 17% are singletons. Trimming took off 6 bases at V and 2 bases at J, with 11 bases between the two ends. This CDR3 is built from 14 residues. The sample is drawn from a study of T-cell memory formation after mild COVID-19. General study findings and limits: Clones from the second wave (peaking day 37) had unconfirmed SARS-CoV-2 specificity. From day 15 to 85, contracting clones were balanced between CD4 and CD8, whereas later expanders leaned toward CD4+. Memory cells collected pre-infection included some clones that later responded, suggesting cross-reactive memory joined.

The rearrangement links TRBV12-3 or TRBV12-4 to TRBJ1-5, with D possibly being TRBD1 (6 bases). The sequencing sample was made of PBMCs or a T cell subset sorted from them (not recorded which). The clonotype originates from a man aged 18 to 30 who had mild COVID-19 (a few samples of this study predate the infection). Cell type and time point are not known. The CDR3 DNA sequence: TGTGCCAGCAGAGCACAGGGCCGCAATCAGCCCCAGCATTTT. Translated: CASRAQGRNQPQHF.